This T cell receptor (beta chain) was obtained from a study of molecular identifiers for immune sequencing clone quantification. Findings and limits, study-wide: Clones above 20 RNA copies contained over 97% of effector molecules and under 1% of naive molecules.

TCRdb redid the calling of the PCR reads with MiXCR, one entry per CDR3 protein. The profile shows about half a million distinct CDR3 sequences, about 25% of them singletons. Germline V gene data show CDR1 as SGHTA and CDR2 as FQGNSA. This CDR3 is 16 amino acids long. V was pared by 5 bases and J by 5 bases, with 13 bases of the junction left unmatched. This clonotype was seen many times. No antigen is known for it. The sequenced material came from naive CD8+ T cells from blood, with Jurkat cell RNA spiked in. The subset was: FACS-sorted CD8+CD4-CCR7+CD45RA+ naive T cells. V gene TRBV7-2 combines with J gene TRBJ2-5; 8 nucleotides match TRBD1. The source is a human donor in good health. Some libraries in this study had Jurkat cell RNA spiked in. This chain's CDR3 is CASSPGQGAVLETQYF. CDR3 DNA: TGTGCCAGCAGCCCAGGCCAGGGGGCTGTTTTGGAGACCCAGTACTTC.